The text below deals with one T cell receptor beta chain. The PCR made use of 60 Vbeta and 13 Jbeta primers. Libraries were prepared by immunoSEQ multiplex PCR; TCRdb keeps only in-frame clonotypes and omits some of them. The table for this sample gives over 100,000 clones. This sample was taken from a study of cytomegalovirus exposure and HLA in healthy donors. V lost 7 bases and J lost 0; bases outside the gene matches: 9. Germline-derived CDR1 and CDR2 are SGHRS and YFSETQ. The CDR3 length is 17 residues. The sequenced material came from PBMCs. The chain carries TRBV5-1 and TRBJ2-1; 11 positions match TRBD2. The clonotype originates from a young man in good health and CMV-seronegative. The CDR3 spells CASRGTSGGSSYNEQFF. CDR3 bases: TGCGCCAGCCGAGGCACTAGCGGGGGCAGCTCCTACAATGAGCAGTTCTTC.